The 25 T cell receptor beta chains in this list originate from one sample, sequenced in a study of blood T cell repertoires in COVID-19. The assay was immunoSEQ multiplex PCR, and TCRdb's table has in-frame clones only and misses some. The sample gives hundreds of thousands of clones, roughly 89% of which show up once; 5.5% to 7% is in the top ten. Material: PBMCs or T cells enriched from blood (not recorded which). Source of these receptors: a middle-aged woman who had recovered from COVID-19.

The chain combines TRBV6-2 or TRBV6-3 with TRBJ2-5, with D possibly TRBD1 on 5 matching bases. The V gene lost 0 bases and the J gene lost 3 bases, with 8 bases spanning the gap. CDR1 is MNHEY and CDR2 is SVGEGT in the germline V gene. The CDR3 is 14 amino acids. The CDR3 sequence: CASSYSPGKETQYF. CDR3 DNA: TGTGCCAGCAGTTACTCGCCAGGGAAAGAGACCCAGTACTTC.

The chain links TRBV13 to TRBJ2-2, with unresolved D. CDR1 is PRHDT, CDR2 FYEKMQ, per germline (reference sequence). The V gene lost 2 bases and the J gene lost 7 bases, with 17 bases spanning the gap. This CDR3 is built from 16 residues. The CDR3 sequence is CASSLSEAVKVGELFF. In DNA, the CDR3 is TGTGCCAGCAGCTTAAGTGAGGCCGTGAAGGTCGGGGAGCTGTTTTTT.

V is TRBV30 and J is TRBJ1-1; D is uncertain. V shed 2 bases and J shed 0 bases, with 7 bases lying between them. The CDR3 spans 13 residues. Germline V CDR1 and CDR2: GTSNPN, SVGIG (reference sequence). CDR3 DNA: TGTGCCTGGAGTCGGGGTATGAACACTGAAGCTTTCTTT. It translates to CAWSRGMNTEAFF.

The CDR3 bases are TGTGCCTTACGCCCGGGACAGGGTGGGGACGAGCAGTACTTC. The encoded protein is CALRPGQGGDEQYF. V is TRBV10-3 and J is TRBJ2-7; the match to TRBD1 covers 9 bases. Trimming cost V 11 bases and J 5 bases; bases outside gene matches: 13. The CDR3 contains 14 residues. CDR1 and CDR2 (germline): ENHRY, SYGVKD.

CDR3 amino acids: CASSHRTGPKNYGYTF. The CDR3 region has the DNA TGTGCCAGCAGTCACCGGACAGGACCTAAGAACTATGGCTACACCTTC. The chain combines TRBV27 with TRBJ1-2; 7 nucleotides line up with TRBD1. Trimming removed 5 bases from V and 2 bases from J; junction bases left unmatched: 11. Germline values: CDR1 MNHEY, CDR2 SMNVEV (reference sequence). This CDR3 contains 16 residues.

The V and J genes are TRBV4-2 and TRBJ2-3, with 10 bases fitting TRBD1. CDR1 LGHNA and CDR2 YNFKEQ come from the germline V gene. Trimming took 0 bases from V and 3 from J; bases not matched to a gene: 9. The CDR3 has 18 residues. DNA for the CDR3: TGTGCCAGCAGCCAAGACGCTCGGAGGACAGGGGGGACAGATACGCAGTATTTT. It is translated as CASSQDARRTGGTDTQYF.

The chain uses TRBV3-1 (or the pseudogene TRBV3-2) and TRBJ2-5; D might be TRBD1 (6 bases). V lost 6 bases and J 3 bases, leaving 11 bases between the germline ends. The germline gives CDR1 LGHDT, CDR2 YNNKEL (reference sequence). The CDR3 extends over 13 amino acids. The CDR3 DNA is TGTGCCAGCAGTTGGGGGCGGGAAGAGACCCAGTACTTC. As protein: CASSWGREETQYF.

J is TRBJ2-3 and V is TRBV3-1 (or the pseudogene TRBV3-2); 8 bases fit TRBD2. From germline, CDR1 is LGHDT and CDR2 YNNKEL (reference sequence). The CDR3 is 16 amino acids. V lost 4 bases to trimming and J lost 3 bases; unmatched junction nucleotides: 9. The CDR3 region is CASSPTSGGGTDTQYF. CDR3 sequence (DNA): TGTGCCAGCAGCCCAACTAGCGGAGGTGGGACAGATACGCAGTATTTT.

This clone showed up just once. CDR3: CASKDRDGANVLTF. CDR3 bases: TGTGCCAGCAAAGACAGGGATGGGGCCAACGTCCTGACTTTC. The J gene is TRBJ2-6, the V gene TRBV27, with 7 bases fitting TRBD1. Germline assignment: CDR1 MNHEY and CDR2 SMNVEV (reference sequence). Losses at the gene ends were 7 bases for V and 3 bases for J; bases not matched to a gene: 3. The length of the CDR3 is 14 residues.

The CDR3 sequence: CASSIKTGYETQYF. CDR3 DNA sequence: TGTGCCAGTAGTATCAAGACAGGGTACGAGACCCAGTACTTC. This chain joins TRBV19 and TRBJ2-5, with 7 bases that match TRBD1. The CDR3 contains 14 residues. With V trimmed by 3 bases and J by 5 bases, 6 bases remained unmatched. Germline V gene data show CDR1 as LNHDA and CDR2 as SQIVND (reference sequence).

This clone has more than one count but fewer than ten. J is TRBJ2-5 and V is TRBV2; D may be TRBD2 (5 bases). V lost 7 bases, J lost 0 bases, and 12 bases lay in between. The germline gives CDR1 SNHLY, CDR2 FYNNEI. The length of the CDR3 is 14 residues. The CDR3 coding sequence is TGTGCCAGCACCCCAGGAGGTTACCAAGAGACCCAGTACTTC. This sequence encodes CASTPGGYQETQYF.

Remarks on this clone: This CDR3 is also generated by other DNA sequences in the sample. This chain joins TRBV6-5 and TRBJ1-1; no reliable D call. Germline V gene data show CDR1 as MNHEY and CDR2 as SVGAGI. This CDR3 contains 15 residues. The V end lost 6 bases, the J end lost 0 bases, and 14 bases lay between the germline ends. The CDR3 loop reads CASSPTGQMNTEAFF. CDR3 sequence (DNA): TGTGCCAGCAGCCCAACTGGGCAGATGAACACTGAAGCTTTCTTT.

The chain recombines TRBV5-1 with TRBJ2-1, with TRBD2 matching 12 bases. V was pared by 4 bases and J by 7 bases, with 3 bases of the junction left unmatched. The CDR3 has 14 residues. From germline, CDR1 is SGHRS and CDR2 YFSETQ. In DNA, the CDR3 is TGCGCCAGCAGCGCTGGACTAGCGGGAAATGAGCAGTTCTTC. Protein sequence: CASSAGLAGNEQFF.

The chain has TRBV28 and TRBJ1-2; D might be TRBD1 (5 bases). V shed 2 bases and J shed 13 bases, with 20 bases lying between them. Germline CDR1 and CDR2: MDHEN and SYDVKM. The CDR3 has 14 amino acids. This CDR3 is CASSLDSGVSRATF. For the CDR3, the DNA is TGTGCCAGCAGTTTAGATTCGGGGGTGAGCCGGGCCACCTTC.

The chain's CDR3 is CASYSTGQGRDTQYF. The CDR3 DNA sequence: TGTGCCAGCTACTCAACGGGACAGGGGAGGGATACGCAGTATTTT. This chain joins TRBV28 and TRBJ2-3; 10 nucleotides line up with TRBD1. V shed 8 bases and J 6 bases; nucleotides not matched to a gene: 11. Germline assignment: CDR1 MDHEN and CDR2 SYDVKM. The CDR3 runs to 15 residues.

This chain uses TRBV28 with TRBJ2-3; no definite D call. Looked up from germline, CDR1 is MDHEN and CDR2 is SYDVKM. V lost 6 bases to trimming and J lost 1 base, with 14 bases between them. This CDR3 has 15 residues. Here the CDR3 reads CASSPAGTGTDTQYF. The CDR3 DNA sequence: TGTGCCAGCAGCCCCGCCGGAACAGGCACAGATACGCAGTATTTT.

The J gene is TRBJ2-3, the V gene TRBV5-1, with 8 bases that match TRBD2. Looked up from germline, CDR1 is SGHRS and CDR2 is YFSETQ. This CDR3 contains 16 residues. With V trimmed by 0 bases and J by 2 bases, 5 bases remained unmatched. The CDR3 DNA is TGCGCCAGCAGCTTGGGACTAGCGAGACTCACAGATACGCAGTATTTT. Amino acid sequence: CASSLGLARLTDTQYF.

CDR3 sequence (DNA): TGTGCCAGCAGCTTAGGGGGAGGGGGGATCGGACAAGAGACCCAGTACTTC. Its translation is CASSLGGGGIGQETQYF. The genes are TRBV11-2 and TRBJ2-5; a possible D gene is TRBD2 (7 bases). V was trimmed by 1 base and J by 2 bases, leaving 17 bases between them. Germline CDR1 and CDR2: SGHAT and FQNNGV. This CDR3 spans 17 amino acids.

V and J are TRBV6-5 and TRBJ2-7; 11 bases are shared with TRBD1. Losses at the gene ends were 2 bases for V and 3 bases for J; bases not matched to a gene: 3. CDR3 length equals 15 residues. CDR1 and CDR2 (germline): MNHEY, SVGAGI. This CDR3 reads CASSYHGTGGYEQYF. The CDR3 coding sequence is TGTGCCAGCAGTTACCATGGGACAGGGGGCTACGAGCAGTACTTC.

The chain uses TRBV10-3 and TRBJ1-2, with D perhaps TRBD1 (5 bases). Germline values: CDR1 ENHRY, CDR2 SYGVKD. CDR3 size: 12 residues. The V and J ends lost 4 bases and 7 bases respectively, with 10 bases between them. The CDR3 region has the DNA TGTGCCATCAGTGGGGGCGCTGTTGGCTACACCTTC. It codes for CAISGGAVGYTF.

This chain links TRBV11-1 with TRBJ2-2; D is perhaps TRBD1 (5 bases). This CDR3 comprises 16 residues. The germline V gene encodes CDR1 SGHAT and CDR2 FQDESV (reference sequence). V was cut by 4 bases and J by 5 bases, with 17 bases left in between. CDR3 amino acids: CASSSRRVLGTGELFF. The CDR3 region has the DNA TGTGCCAGCAGCTCCCGCAGGGTCTTGGGGACCGGGGAGCTGTTTTTT.

The CDR3 protein is CASSRTSSDTQYF. The CDR3 DNA sequence: TGTGCCAGCAGTCGCACTAGCTCAGATACGCAGTATTTT. J is TRBJ2-3 and V is TRBV7-3; TRBD2 might be the D (6 bases). The V and J ends lost 6 bases and 4 bases respectively, with 11 bases between them. The CDR3 has 13 amino acids. Germline lookup yields CDR1 SGHTA and CDR2 FQGTGA.

The rearrangement links TRBV19 to TRBJ2-1; no clear D gene. This CDR3 region has 14 residues. Trimming removed 6 bases from V and 3 bases from J, with 12 bases in between. The germline V gene has CDR1 LNHDA and CDR2 SQIVND (reference sequence). The CDR3: CASRDSLNYNEQFF. Written as DNA, the CDR3 is TGTGCCAGTAGAGATAGCCTTAACTACAATGAGCAGTTCTTC.

The chain carries TRBV28 and TRBJ2-1, with 10 bases that match TRBD2. Germline lookup yields CDR1 MDHEN and CDR2 SYDVKM. The CDR3 runs 14 residues. After removal of 9 bases from V and 9 bases from J, the junction contained 11 bases not matched to a gene. CDR3 amino acids: CASFGLAGEVEQFF. CDR3 nucleotide sequence: TGTGCCAGTTTTGGGCTAGCGGGAGAGGTTGAGCAGTTCTTC.

A single count supports this clone. V usage is TRBV2 and J usage is TRBJ1-4; D gene unclear. Trimming removed 7 bases at V and 2 bases at J, with 11 bases between. Germline V gives CDR1 SNHLY, CDR2 FYNNEI. This CDR3 is built from 14 residues. The CDR3 sequence: CASILQPTNEKLFF. The CDR3 bases are TGTGCCAGCATCCTACAGCCGACTAATGAAAAACTGTTTTTT.